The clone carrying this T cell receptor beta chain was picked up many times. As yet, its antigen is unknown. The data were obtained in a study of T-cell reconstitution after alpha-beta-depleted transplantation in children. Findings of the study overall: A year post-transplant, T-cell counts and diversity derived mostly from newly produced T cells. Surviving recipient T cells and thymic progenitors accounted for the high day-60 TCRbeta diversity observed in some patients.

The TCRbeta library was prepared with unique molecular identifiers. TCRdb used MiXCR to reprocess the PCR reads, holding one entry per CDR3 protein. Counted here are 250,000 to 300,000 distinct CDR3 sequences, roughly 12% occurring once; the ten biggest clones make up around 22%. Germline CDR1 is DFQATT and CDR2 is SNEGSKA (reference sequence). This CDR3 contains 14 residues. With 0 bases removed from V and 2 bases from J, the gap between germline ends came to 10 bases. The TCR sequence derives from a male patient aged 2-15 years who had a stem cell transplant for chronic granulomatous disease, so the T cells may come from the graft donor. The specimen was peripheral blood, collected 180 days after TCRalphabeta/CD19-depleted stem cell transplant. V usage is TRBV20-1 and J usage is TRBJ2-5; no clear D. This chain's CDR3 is CSAREVGWQETQYF. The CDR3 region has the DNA TGCAGTGCTAGAGAAGTTGGGTGGCAAGAGACCCAGTACTTC.